These 26 T cell receptor beta chains came from one sample sequenced in a study of CD8 T cells in ankylosing spondylitis. TCRdb re-called the 5' RACE reads with MiXCR, one entry per CDR3 protein. The data hold approximately 350,000 distinct CDR3 sequences, with 20% observed a single time. Specimen: blood, either unsorted or a sorted T cell fraction (not recorded which). These receptors all come from a male donor with ankylosing spondylitis or in good health (not recorded which).

This chain joins TRBV12-3 or TRBV12-4 and TRBJ2-1; unclear D gene. This CDR3 is built from 15 residues. Trimming removed 3 bases from V and 6 bases from J, with 15 bases in between. The CDR3 region is CASSFSPASTNEQFF. DNA for the CDR3: TGTGCCAGCAGTTTTTCCCCGGCCTCGACCAATGAGCAGTTCTTC.

The J gene is TRBJ2-1, the V gene TRBV5-6; D unclear. CDR3 length: 13 amino acids. Germline V gene sequence: CDR1 SGHDT, CDR2 YYEEEE. Between the trimmed V and J ends, which lost 0 bases and 3 bases, there was a span of 4 bases. The CDR3 is CASSLAHYNEQFF. In DNA, the CDR3 is TGTGCCAGCAGCTTGGCCCACTACAATGAGCAGTTCTTC.

This clonotype has more than one count but fewer than ten. The chain employs TRBV7-2 and TRBJ1-1; D unclear. This CDR3 has 15 residues. Looked up from germline, CDR1 is SGHTA and CDR2 is FQGNSA. Trimming removed 7 bases at V and 0 bases at J, with 15 bases between. Written as DNA, the CDR3 is TGTGCCAGCAAGAAAGGTGGCATATTGAACACTGAAGCTTTCTTT. Protein product: CASKKGGILNTEAFF.

In this sample, this clonotype turned up a few times. This chain uses TRBV28 with TRBJ2-6, with D uncertain. Germline V gives CDR1 MDHEN, CDR2 SYDVKM. Deletions cut 8 bases from V and 0 bases from J, with 8 bases between. The CDR3 spans 14 residues. The CDR3 sequence: CASHRVSGANVLTF. The CDR3 DNA reads as TGTGCCAGCCATCGGGTCTCTGGGGCCAACGTCCTGACTTTC.

The chain combines TRBV20-1 with TRBJ2-3; tentatively, D is TRBD1 or TRBD2 (5 bases each). CDR1 is DFQATT, CDR2 SNEGSKA, per germline (reference sequence). The CDR3 length is 15 residues. V was pared by 6 bases and J by 2 bases, with 18 bases between. The CDR3 coding sequence is TGCAGTGCCCCCAGGGAAGGGGACCCCACAGATACGCAGTATTTT. This encodes CSAPREGDPTDTQYF.

CDR3 in DNA: TGTGCCAGCAGTTCTAGACCTAGCATTACCGGGGAGCTGTTTTTT. It codes for CASSSRPSITGELFF. The rearrangement joins TRBV28 to TRBJ2-2; maybe TRBD2 (5 bases). The CDR3 spans 15 residues. V was cut by 4 bases and J by 5 bases, with 14 bases left in between. Per the germline V gene, CDR1 is MDHEN and CDR2 is SYDVKM.

This chain connects TRBV20-1 to TRBJ2-7, with 7 bases matching TRBD1. The V gene's germline CDR1 is DFQATT and CDR2 SNEGSKA (reference sequence). The CDR3 extends over 15 amino acids. With V trimmed by 3 bases and J by 3 bases, 11 bases remained unmatched. CDR3 in amino acids: CSASPLRDSFYEQYF. The CDR3 DNA reads as TGCAGTGCTAGCCCGCTAAGGGACAGCTTCTACGAGCAGTACTTC.

This clonotype appeared a few times. CDR3 sequence reads: CASSGSGGVSTDTQYF. The CDR3 DNA is TGTGCCAGCAGTGGGTCTGGGGGTGTAAGCACAGATACGCAGTATTTT. The chain joins TRBV28 to TRBJ2-3; tentatively, D is TRBD1 or TRBD2 (5 bases each). V was shortened by 5 bases and J by 0 bases, with 15 bases between the two germline ends. Germline V lookup: CDR1 MDHEN, CDR2 SYDVKM. The CDR3 has 16 residues.

This clonotype was seen a few times. The rearrangement links TRBV5-4 to TRBJ2-1, with 7 bases matching TRBD1. There are 12 residues in the CDR3. V lost 5 bases, J lost 7 bases, and 3 bases stayed unmatched. In germline, CDR1 is SGHNT, CDR2 YYREEE (reference sequence). In DNA, the CDR3 is TGTGCCAGCAGTATGACAGGGAATGAGCAGTTCTTC. This translates into CASSMTGNEQFF.

Many counts were recorded for this clonotype. The J gene is TRBJ2-1, the V gene TRBV12-3 or TRBV12-4; D not resolved. The CDR3 is 12 residues long. Trimming shortened V by 6 bases and J by 7 bases, and 10 bases separated the two germline ends. Written as DNA, the CDR3 is TGTGCCAGCAGCTTGATGGGAAATGAGCAGTTCTTC. Protein product: CASSLMGNEQFF.

This clonotype came up a few times. J is TRBJ1-5 and V is TRBV7-9; unclear D gene. V was clipped by 2 bases and J by 8 bases, with 13 bases between them. Germline CDR1 and CDR2: SEHNR and FQNEAQ (reference sequence). The CDR3 spans 14 residues. The CDR3 DNA follows: TGTGCCAGCAGCTTATATGGAGGAAGGGAGCCCCAGCATTTT. Protein: CASSLYGGREPQHF.

Only a few counts were recorded for this clonotype. This sequence joins TRBV15 and TRBJ2-7, with a weak D call TRBD2 (6 bases). This CDR3 spans 14 amino acids. CDR1 and CDR2 (germline): LNHNV, YYDKDF (reference sequence). Trimming pared 6 bases from V and 2 bases from J, leaving 14 bases between. CDR3 DNA sequence: TGTGCCACCAGAGAGGAGGGGAACACCTACGAGCAGTACTTC. It yields the protein CATREEGNTYEQYF. Together with reference TRBV15 and TRBJ2-7, the CDR3 gives the full variable domain: DAMVIQNPRYQVTQFGKPVTLSCSQTLNHNVMYWYQQKSSQAPKLLFHYYDKDFNNEADTPDNFQSRRPNTSFCFLDIRSPGLGDTAMYLCATREEGNTYEQYFGPGTRLTVT.

This clonotype was detected a few times. The genes are TRBV12-3 or TRBV12-4 and TRBJ2-2, with D maybe TRBD1 (5 bases). This CDR3 comprises 12 residues. Trimming removed 10 bases from V and 1 base from J, with 7 bases in between. The CDR3 DNA follows: TGTGCCACCCAGGGGAACACCGGGGAGCTGTTTTTT. Its translation: CATQGNTGELFF.

This clonotype was detected a few times. This chain uses TRBV12-3 or TRBV12-4 with TRBJ2-1; weak D call: TRBD1 (6 bases). The V end lost 6 bases, the J end lost 1 base, and 13 bases lay between the germline ends. This CDR3 is built from 15 residues. This chain's CDR3 is CASSPLGGSYNEQFF. The CDR3 bases are TGTGCCAGCAGCCCTTTAGGGGGTTCCTACAATGAGCAGTTCTTC.

The chain couples TRBV6-1 to TRBJ2-7; D possibly corresponds to TRBD2 (5 bases). This CDR3 is built from 13 residues. Trimming removed 8 bases from V and 0 bases from J, with 11 bases in between. Germline-derived CDR1 and CDR2 are MNHNS and SASEGT. CDR3 sequence (DNA): TGTGCCAGCGCGCTGGGGAGCTCCTACGAGCAGTACTTC. This encodes CASALGSSYEQYF.

The chain combines TRBV30 with TRBJ1-6; TRBD1 matches at 10 bases. V was pared by 3 bases and J by 9 bases, with 5 bases of the junction left unmatched. Germline CDR1 GTSNPN, CDR2 SVGIG (reference sequence). The CDR3 has 14 amino acids. DNA of the CDR3: TGTGCCTGGAGCTGGGACAGGGGTTTTTCACCCCTCCACTTT. Translating gives CAWSWDRGFSPLHF. Together with reference TRBV30 and TRBJ1-6, the CDR3 gives the full variable domain: SQTIHQWPATLVQPVGSPLSLECTVEGTSNPNLYWYRQAAGRGLQLLFYSVGIGQISSEVPQNLSASRPQDRQFILSSKKLLLSDSGFYLCAWSWDRGFSPLHFGNGTRLTVT.

This clonotype was observed a few times. V is TRBV12-3 or TRBV12-4 and J is TRBJ2-2; no firm D call. Trimming took off 3 bases at V and 7 bases at J, with 12 bases between the two ends. This CDR3 contains 14 residues. The CDR3 reads CASSLGIRHGELFF. The CDR3 DNA reads TGTGCCAGCAGTTTGGGTATTAGACACGGGGAGCTGTTTTTT.

The V gene is TRBV27, the J gene TRBJ2-2; no reliable D call. Deletions cut 1 base from V and 4 bases from J, with 4 bases between. CDR3 length equals 13 residues. Germline assignment: CDR1 MNHEY and CDR2 SMNVEV (reference sequence). This CDR3 reads CASSLYPTGELFF. The CDR3 DNA reads TGTGCCAGCAGTTTATACCCCACCGGGGAGCTGTTTTTT.

The rearrangement links TRBV24-1 to TRBJ2-1; D might be TRBD1 (6 bases). Germline V gene data show CDR1 as KGHDR and CDR2 as SFDVKD. Trimming cost V 5 bases and J 15 bases, with 22 bases left between them. The CDR3 has 14 residues. CDR3: CATSASGAGAARFF. The CDR3 DNA is TGTGCCACCAGTGCCTCAGGCGCAGGGGCCGCGCGGTTCTTC.

This clonotype was counted only a few times. V and J are TRBV7-9 and TRBJ2-1; D is ambiguous. CDR3 length: 13 amino acids. In germline, CDR1 is SEHNR, CDR2 FQNEAQ (reference sequence). Trimming shortened V by 1 base and J by 8 bases, and 9 bases separated the two germline ends. The CDR3 protein is CASSLEGWHEQFF. The CDR3 region has the DNA TGTGCCAGCAGCTTAGAGGGATGGCATGAGCAGTTCTTC. The complete variable domain, with remaining parts taken from reference TRBV7-9 and TRBJ2-1, reads DTGVSQNPRHKITKRGQNVTFRCDPISEHNRLYWYRQTLGQGPEFLTYFQNEAQLEKSRLLSDRFSAERPKGSFSTLEIQRTEQGDSAMYLCASSLEGWHEQFFGPGTRLTVL.

In nucleotides, the CDR3 is TGTGCCAGCAGCTTATGGGTCCAAGAGACCCAGTACTTC. Amino acid sequence: CASSLWVQETQYF. V and J are TRBV7-9 and TRBJ2-5; no clear D. Trimming left V 2 bases short and J 1 base short, with 5 bases between. There are 13 residues in the CDR3. The germline gives CDR1 SEHNR, CDR2 FQNEAQ (reference sequence). The entire variable domain, with the rest obtained from reference TRBV7-9 and TRBJ2-5, is as follows: DTGVSQNPRHKITKRGQNVTFRCDPISEHNRLYWYRQTLGQGPEFLTYFQNEAQLEKSRLLSDRFSAERPKGSFSTLEIQRTEQGDSAMYLCASSLWVQETQYFGPGTRLLVL.

The gene calls are TRBV4-2 and TRBJ2-1; tentatively, D is TRBD1 (7 bases). The CDR3 sequence is 15 residues long. V shed 0 bases and J shed 4 bases, with 10 bases lying between them. Germline V gene sequence: CDR1 LGHNA, CDR2 YNFKEQ. The CDR3 loop is CASSQDRGEYNEQFF. CDR3 nucleotides: TGTGCCAGCAGCCAAGACAGGGGGGAATACAATGAGCAGTTCTTC.

This chain links TRBV4-1 with TRBJ2-7, with D uncertain. Trimming removed 2 bases from V and 7 bases from J, with 12 bases in between. The CDR3 has 13 amino acids. Germline CDR1 reads MGHRA; CDR2 reads YSYEKL. The CDR3 spells CASSQSWRKEQYF. The CDR3 DNA is TGCGCCAGCAGCCAATCCTGGAGAAAAGAGCAGTACTTC.

This clonotype turned up a few times. V is TRBV20-1 and J is TRBJ2-7; a weak D match, TRBD2 (7 bases). The germline CDR1 and CDR2 sequences are DFQATT and SNEGSKA (reference sequence). The CDR3 spans 15 residues. Deletions cut 0 bases from V and 2 bases from J, with 14 bases between. CDR3 sequence: CSARDLGGPTYEQYF. In nucleotides, the CDR3 is TGCAGTGCTAGAGATCTGGGGGGGCCGACCTACGAGCAGTACTTC.

The genes are TRBV10-3 and TRBJ2-1; 9 nucleotides agree with TRBD1. Germline V CDR1 and CDR2: ENHRY, SYGVKD. The CDR3 consists of 15 residues. Losses at the gene ends were 2 bases for V and 5 bases for J; bases not matched to a gene: 4. Here the CDR3 DNA reads TGTGCCATCAGTGAGACAGGGGGCTTGGACAATGAGCAGTTCTTC. Translating gives CAISETGGLDNEQFF.

The V gene is TRBV29-1, the J gene TRBJ2-7; D may be TRBD1 or TRBD2 (5 bases each). The CDR3 covers 13 residues. Trimming stripped 2 bases from V and 4 bases from J, with 12 bases between. Germline-derived CDR1 and CDR2 are SQVTM and ANQGSEA. This CDR3 reads CSVESVGEYEQYF. CDR3 bases: TGCAGCGTTGAATCCGTGGGGGAGTACGAGCAGTACTTC.